This T cell receptor beta chain was observed in a study of CD8 T cells in ankylosing spondylitis. Study conclusions and caveats: Prior work had noted some motif variants in reactive arthritis blood and synovial fluid. Seemingly characteristic of ankylosing spondylitis blood was a TCR beta motif consisting of about 8 highly homologous variants. Disease-associated clonotypes exhibited CD8+ identity and were relatively infrequent in peripheral blood.

To note about this clonotype: Its antigen is currently unknown.

Via MiXCR, TCRdb re-called the 5' RACE reads, giving one row per CDR3 protein. Of 150,000 or so distinct CDR3 sequences listed, roughly 10% are singletons. The germline V gene encodes CDR1 MNHEY and CDR2 SMNVEV (reference sequence). The V gene lost 8 bases and the J gene lost 5 bases, with 16 bases spanning the gap. The CDR3 totals 14 residues. V usage is TRBV27 and J usage is TRBJ2-1, with a possible D match to TRBD2 (5 bases). Sequenced: blood, either unsorted or a sorted T cell fraction (not recorded which). The receptor's source is a female donor with ankylosing spondylitis or in good health (not recorded which). CDR3 loop: CASGGSGLDNEQFF. In DNA form, the CDR3 reads TGTGCCAGCGGAGGTTCCGGGTTAGACAATGAGCAGTTCTTC.